This note documents a single T cell receptor (beta chain) sequence. Its specificity is unknown. This sample stems from a study of shared clonotypes between healthy human individuals. Investigators spread the genomic DNA of each subset evenly over several immunoSEQ plates. Libraries were prepared by immunoSEQ multiplex PCR; TCRdb keeps only in-frame clonotypes and omits some of them. The table lists millions of clones, 90% to 95% of them singletons. This CDR3 is built from 16 residues. General observations from the study: Inspection by rarefaction showed sorted-subset sequencing to be incomplete despite large depth. Clonotype sharing among donors was expected to depend on sequencing depth. Represented diversity (both genetic and exposure-history) was limited by the small number of donors.

This TCR was sampled from a man aged 18 to 30 in good health. The sample consisted of naive CD4+ T cells sorted from blood. Documented subset: CD45RA+ positively selected. This chain joins TRBV21-1 and TRBJ1-1; the listed D gene, TRBD1, was not tested against the DNA. TRBV21-1 is labeled a pseudogene. CDR3 sequence: CASSRGQGWAVTEAFF. Written as DNA, the CDR3 is TGTGCCAGCAGCAGGGGACAGGGATGGGCGGTCACTGAAGCTTTCTTT.